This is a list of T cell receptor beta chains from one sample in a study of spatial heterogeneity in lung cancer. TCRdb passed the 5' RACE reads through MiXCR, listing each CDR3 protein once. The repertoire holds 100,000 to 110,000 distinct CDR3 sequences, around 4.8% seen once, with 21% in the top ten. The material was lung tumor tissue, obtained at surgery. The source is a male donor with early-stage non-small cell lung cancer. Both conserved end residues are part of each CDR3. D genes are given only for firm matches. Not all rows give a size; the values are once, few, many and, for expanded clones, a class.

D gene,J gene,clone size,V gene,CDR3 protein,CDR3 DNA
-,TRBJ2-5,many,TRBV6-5,CASSKGTDQETQYF,TGTGCCAGCAGTAAGGGGACGGACCAAGAGACCCAGTACTTC
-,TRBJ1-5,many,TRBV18,CASSEGRSNQPQHF,TGTGCCAGCTCAGAGGGCAGGTCGAATCAGCCCCAGCATTTT
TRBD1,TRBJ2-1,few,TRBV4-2,CASSRDRGLHNEQFF,TGTGCCAGCAGCCGAGACAGGGGATTGCACAATGAGCAGTTCTTC
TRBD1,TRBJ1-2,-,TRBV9,CASSSPGTGGLYGYTF,TGTGCCAGCAGCTCGCCTGGGACAGGGGGCCTCTATGGCTACACCTTC
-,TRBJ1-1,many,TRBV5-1,CASSLGMVPITEAFF,TGCGCCAGCAGCTTGGGGATGGTCCCTATCACTGAAGCTTTCTTT
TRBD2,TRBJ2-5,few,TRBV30,CAWSIVLAGETQYF,TGTGCCTGGAGTATCGTTCTAGCGGGAGAGACCCAGTACTTC
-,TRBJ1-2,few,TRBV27,CASSFSGAYGYTF,TGTGCCAGCAGTTTTTCTGGGGCCTATGGCTACACCTTC
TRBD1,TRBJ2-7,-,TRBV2,CASTWTGNAGEQYF,TGTGCCAGCACCTGGACAGGGAATGCGGGCGAGCAGTACTTC
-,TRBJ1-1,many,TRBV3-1,CASSQPGEDTEAFF,TGTGCCAGCAGCCAACCGGGGGAGGACACTGAAGCTTTCTTT
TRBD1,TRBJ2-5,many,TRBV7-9,CASSSTYRGQTQETQYF,TGTGCCAGCAGCTCGACTTACAGGGGCCAGACCCAAGAGACCCAGTACTTC
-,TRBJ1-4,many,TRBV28,CASSLYVEKLFF,TGTGCCAGCAGTTTATACGTTGAAAAACTGTTTTTT
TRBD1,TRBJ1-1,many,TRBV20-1,CSALGQRVAFF,TGCAGTGCCTTGGGACAGCGTGTAGCTTTCTTT
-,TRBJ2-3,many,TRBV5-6,CASSPSSVSDTQYF,TGTGCCAGCAGCCCGTCTTCGGTTTCAGATACGCAGTATTTT
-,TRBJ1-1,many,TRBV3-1,CASSPCGLAGAFF,TGTGCCAGCAGCCCCTGCGGACTGGCTGGAGCTTTCTTT
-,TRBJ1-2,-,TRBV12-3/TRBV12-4,CASPFSGEGYTF,TGTGCCAGCCCTTTCTCAGGGGAAGGCTACACCTTC
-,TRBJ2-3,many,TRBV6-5,CASRLGSLTDTQYF,TGTGCCAGCAGACTCGGGAGCCTCACAGATACGCAGTATTTT
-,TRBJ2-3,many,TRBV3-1,CASSQDIDSTDTQYF,TGTGCCAGCAGCCAAGATATCGACAGCACAGATACGCAGTATTTT
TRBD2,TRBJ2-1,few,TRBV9,CASSVGHSGKQFF,TGTGCCAGCAGCGTGGGACATAGCGGGAAACAGTTCTTC
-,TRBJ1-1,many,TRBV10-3,CAIRTQAATEAFF,TGTGCCATCAGAACACAGGCCGCCACTGAAGCTTTCTTT
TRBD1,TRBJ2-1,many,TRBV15,CATSVRQGANEQFF,TGTGCCACCAGCGTTCGACAGGGGGCTAATGAGCAGTTCTTC
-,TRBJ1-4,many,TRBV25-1,CASSEGGLTNEKLFF,TGTGCCAGCAGTGAAGGAGGGTTAACTAATGAAAAACTGTTTTTT
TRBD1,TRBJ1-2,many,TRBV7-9,CASSLDEDRGPGYTF,TGTGCCAGCAGCTTAGATGAGGACAGGGGCCCTGGCTACACCTTC
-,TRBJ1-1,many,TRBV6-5,CASGGKTEAFF,TGTGCCAGCGGGGGGAAAACTGAAGCTTTCTTT
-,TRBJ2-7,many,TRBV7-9,CASSSRLNTYEQYF,TGTGCCAGCAGCTCGAGACTGAATACCTACGAGCAGTACTTC
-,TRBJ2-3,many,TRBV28,CASRRGSTDTQYF,TGTGCCAGCAGGCGGGGCTCCACAGATACGCAGTATTTT
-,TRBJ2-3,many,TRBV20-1,CSASDKSTDTQYF,TGCAGTGCTAGCGATAAAAGCACAGATACGCAGTATTTT
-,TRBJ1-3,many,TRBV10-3,CAISQRDSGNTIYF,TGTGCCATCTCTCAGCGAGACTCTGGAAACACCATATATTTT
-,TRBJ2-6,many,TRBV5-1,CASSLTGSESSGANVLTF,TGCGCCAGCAGCTTGACAGGGTCGGAAAGCTCTGGGGCCAACGTCCTGACTTTC
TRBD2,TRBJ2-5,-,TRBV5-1,CASSRGTSGSRETQYF,TGCGCCAGCAGCCGGGGGACTAGCGGGAGTCGCGAGACCCAGTACTTC
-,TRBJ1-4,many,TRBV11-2,CASSLVREKLFF,TGTGCCAGCAGCTTAGTCCGCGAAAAACTGTTTTTT
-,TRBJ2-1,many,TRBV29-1,CSVEAGYNEQFF,TGCAGCGTTGAGGCGGGGTACAATGAGCAGTTCTTC
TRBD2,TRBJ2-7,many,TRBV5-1,CASSLGLAGVDYEQYF,TGCGCCAGCAGCTTGGGGTTAGCGGGAGTCGACTACGAGCAGTACTTC
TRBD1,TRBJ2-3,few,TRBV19,CASSSTGGDTQYF,TGTGCCAGTAGCTCGACAGGGGGGGATACGCAGTATTTT
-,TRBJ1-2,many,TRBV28,CASSHQGNQWFGYTF,TGTGCCAGCAGCCATCAGGGGAATCAGTGGTTCGGCTACACCTTC
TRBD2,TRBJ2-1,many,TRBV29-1,CSVEGLLAGGNYNEQFF,TGCAGCGTTGAAGGCCTGTTAGCGGGAGGCAACTACAATGAGCAGTTCTTC
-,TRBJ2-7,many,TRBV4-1,CASSQVGSPHYEQYF,TGCGCCAGCAGCCAAGTCGGATCTCCCCACTACGAGCAGTACTTC
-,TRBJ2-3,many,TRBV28,CASRSRGEADTQYF,TGTGCCAGCAGGTCCAGGGGGGAAGCAGATACGCAGTATTTT
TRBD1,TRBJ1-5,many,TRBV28,CASSPRIDRVRLSSNQPQHF,TGTGCCAGCAGTCCGAGAATCGACAGGGTTCGGTTGAGCAGCAATCAGCCCCAGCATTTT
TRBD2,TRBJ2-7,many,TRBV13,CASSLGLAGEQYF,TGTGCCAGCAGCTTGGGACTAGCTGGCGAGCAGTACTTC
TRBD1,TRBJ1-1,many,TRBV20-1,CSAREHGTGEAFF,TGCAGTGCTAGAGAGCACGGGACAGGTGAAGCTTTCTTT
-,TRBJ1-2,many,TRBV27,CASSGKYYGYTF,TGTGCCAGCAGTGGGAAGTATTATGGCTACACCTTC
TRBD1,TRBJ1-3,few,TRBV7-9,CASSIRQGEGNTIYF,TGTGCCAGCAGCATACGACAGGGGGAAGGAAACACCATATATTTT